This entry lists 23 T cell receptor beta chains sequenced from one sample in a study of shared clonotypes between healthy human individuals. The protocol was immunoSEQ multiplex PCR, while the TCRdb copy is restricted to in-frame clones and leaves out a portion. The repertoire includes over a million clones, roughly 96% of them detected once, and over 1% sits in the top ten. Sequencing input: naive CD4+ T cells sorted from blood. Documented subset: CD45RA+ positively selected. Every receptor here comes from a man between 25 and 39 years old in good health.

The genes are TRBV4-3 and TRBJ2-5; D perhaps matches TRBD2 (5 bases). CDR1 LGHNA and CDR2 YSLEER come from the germline V gene. Trimming shortened V by 2 bases and J by 5 bases, and 12 bases separated the two germline ends. The CDR3 spans 14 residues. The CDR3 DNA reads TGCGCCAGCAGCCAAAACCCTGGCGGGGAGACCCAGTACTTC. Translation gives CASSQNPGGETQYF.

This chain links TRBV5-1 with TRBJ2-1, with 14 bases fitting TRBD2. The CDR3 runs 21 residues. Germline loops: CDR1 SGHRS, CDR2 YFSETQ. Trimming cost V 1 base and J 1 base; bases outside gene matches: 13. CDR3 DNA: TGCGCCAGCAGCTTGACCAGACTGACTAGCGGGAGGGCCTTATCCTACAATGAGCAGTTCTTC. Its protein product is CASSLTRLTSGRALSYNEQFF. Using reference TRBV5-1 and TRBJ2-1 for the parts outside the CDR3, the full variable domain is KAGVTQTPRYLIKTRGQQVTLSCSPISGHRSVSWYQQTPGQGLQFLFEYFSETQRNKGNFPGRFSGRQFSNSRSEMNVSTLELGDSALYLCASSLTRLTSGRALSYNEQFFGPGTRLTVL.

The genes are TRBV10-3 and TRBJ1-5; no clear D gene. Germline V gives CDR1 ENHRY, CDR2 SYGVKD. Trimming removed 0 bases from V and 0 bases from J, with 9 bases in between. The CDR3 covers 16 residues. The DNA for the CDR3 is TGTGCCATCAGTGAGTCAGGGCAACTTAGCAATCAGCCCCAGCATTTT. This encodes CAISESGQLSNQPQHF.

Of note for this clone: Other DNA sequences of this sample code for an identical CDR3. The chain has TRBV5-4 and TRBJ2-1; no reliable D call. Looked up from germline, CDR1 is SGHNT and CDR2 is YYREEE (reference sequence). The CDR3 runs to 12 residues. V shed 0 bases and J shed 6 bases, with 4 bases lying between them. The CDR3 loop reads CASSLGGNEQFF. The CDR3, as DNA: TGTGCCAGCAGCTTGGGGGGCAATGAGCAGTTCTTC.

The V gene is TRBV6-5, the J gene TRBJ2-1; 9 bases agree with TRBD2. This CDR3 contains 12 residues. The junction had 4 bases not matched to a gene; V was cut back by 8 bases and J by 8 bases. Germline CDR1 and CDR2: MNHEY and SVGAGI. CDR3 sequence: CASFSGRYEQFF. CDR3 nucleotide sequence: TGTGCCAGCTTTAGCGGGAGATATGAGCAGTTCTTC.

This clone was counted once. The V gene is TRBV2, the J gene TRBJ2-1, with 8 bases that match TRBD1. CDR1 and CDR2 from the germline V gene are SNHLY and FYNNEI. J was trimmed by 10 bases and V by 1 base; bases with no gene match: 6. CDR3 length equals 14 residues. CDR3 sequence reads: CASSEEQGVGEQFF. The CDR3 coding sequence is TGTGCCAGCAGTGAAGAACAGGGGGTGGGGGAGCAGTTCTTC.

This chain connects TRBV11-2 to TRBJ1-2, with no clear D. Trimming took off 0 bases at V and 7 bases at J, with 21 bases between the two ends. CDR3 size: 17 residues. CDR1 is SGHAT, CDR2 FQNNGV, per germline. CDR3 loop: CASSLDRRPPQTIGYTF. In DNA, the CDR3 is TGTGCCAGCAGCTTAGATCGGCGACCCCCTCAAACAATTGGCTACACCTTC.

CDR3 bases: TGCGCCAGCAGTGACTACCGGGGAGGGACCGGGGAGCTGTTTTTT. It yields the protein CASSDYRGGTGELFF. The chain uses TRBV10-1 and TRBJ2-2; 7 bases align to TRBD2. V trimming: 3 bases; J trimming: 5 bases; junction bases outside the gene matches: 6. The V gene's germline CDR1 is WNHNN and CDR2 SYGVQD (reference sequence). The CDR3 loop spans 15 amino acids.

The CDR3 DNA follows: TGCAGCGTTGTCAATATTGTGGGCCCGACACGGGAGACCCAGTACTTC. It is translated as CSVVNIVGPTRETQYF. This sequence joins TRBV29-1 and TRBJ2-5; D is unresolved. Trimming took off 4 bases at V and 5 bases at J, with 23 bases between the two ends. CDR1 is SQVTM, CDR2 ANQGSEA, per germline. The CDR3 is 16 amino acids. Full variable domain (missing parts from reference TRBV29-1 and TRBJ2-5): SAVISQKPSRDICQRGTSLTIQCQVDSQVTMMFWYRQQPGQSLTLIATANQGSEATYESGFVIDKFPISRPNLTFSTLTVSNMSPEDSSIYLCSVVNIVGPTRETQYFGPGTRLLVL.

The chain links TRBV14 to TRBJ2-1, with unresolved D. This CDR3 is 13 amino acids long. Germline lookup yields CDR1 SGHDN and CDR2 FVKESK. Trimming took 0 bases from V and 5 from J, leaving 5 bases between them. CDR3: CASSQDSDNEQFF. In DNA, the CDR3 is TGTGCCAGCAGCCAAGATTCGGACAATGAGCAGTTCTTC.

V usage is TRBV5-6 and J usage is TRBJ2-1; tentatively, D is TRBD1 (6 bases). Trimming cost V 2 bases and J 8 bases, with 14 bases left between them. Germline lookup yields CDR1 SGHDT and CDR2 YYEEEE. This CDR3 comprises 14 residues. The CDR3 spells CASSFNVGAHEQFF. DNA for the CDR3: TGTGCCAGCAGCTTTAACGTGGGGGCGCATGAGCAGTTCTTC.

The chain combines TRBV4-2 with TRBJ2-5, with 10 positions matching TRBD1. The CDR3 runs 15 residues. The germline V gene has CDR1 LGHNA and CDR2 YNFKEQ. The V gene end was trimmed by 3 bases and the J gene end by 0 bases; junction bases not matched to a gene: 1. As DNA, the CDR3 is TGTGCCAGCAGCCACGGGACAGGGGACCAAGAGACCCAGTACTTC. Its translation is CASSHGTGDQETQYF.

Comments on this clone: Other DNA sequences within the sample encode an identical CDR3. V gene TRBV7-8 combines with J gene TRBJ1-1, with D hard to call. The CDR3 is 13 residues long. The ends were cut back, 1 base at V and 0 bases at J, with 3 bases in the middle. In germline, CDR1 is SGHVS, CDR2 FQNEAQ. CDR3 protein: CASSLDMNTEAFF. CDR3 bases: TGTGCCAGCAGCTTAGACATGAACACTGAAGCTTTCTTT.

The chain carries TRBV5-6 and TRBJ2-7; 9 bases are shared with TRBD2. Per the germline V gene, CDR1 is SGHDT and CDR2 is YYEEEE. J was trimmed by 2 bases and V by 4 bases; bases with no gene match: 10. The CDR3 contains 16 residues. The chain's CDR3 is CASSGRRTSEAYEQYF. In DNA form, the CDR3 reads TGTGCCAGCAGCGGACGCCGGACTAGCGAAGCCTACGAGCAGTACTTC.

This clone was observed a single time. This chain connects TRBV7-6 to TRBJ2-7, with TRBD2 identical over 9 bases. CDR3 length equals 15 residues. Germline V gene lookup returns CDR1 SGHVS and CDR2 FNYEAQ. V lost 1 base, J lost 6 bases, and 7 bases stayed unmatched. CDR3 DNA sequence: TGTGCCAGCAGCTTAGGTATAGCGGGAGTCTCCGAGCAGTACTTC. It codes for CASSLGIAGVSEQYF.

The chain links TRBV5-1 to TRBJ2-6, with 7 bases fitting TRBD1. The germline gives CDR1 SGHRS, CDR2 YFSETQ. V lost 4 bases, J lost 0 bases, and 7 bases stayed unmatched. This CDR3 is 17 amino acids long. This chain's CDR3 is CASSTPGQRSGANVLTF. DNA of the CDR3: TGCGCCAGCAGCACCCCGGGACAGCGCTCTGGGGCCAACGTCCTGACTTTC.

The genes are TRBV5-4 and TRBJ1-2; D ambiguous. V dropped 5 bases and J dropped 8 bases, with 16 bases sitting between them. The CDR3 consists of 13 residues. Germline V lookup: CDR1 SGHNT, CDR2 YYREEE (reference sequence). The CDR3 nucleotides are TGTGCCAGCAGTTCCGACCCTACCGGAGGCTACACCTTC. As protein: CASSSDPTGGYTF.

The genes are TRBV5-1 and TRBJ2-2, with 7 bases lining up with TRBD2. The CDR3 is 16 residues long. Germline V gene lookup returns CDR1 SGHRS and CDR2 YFSETQ. The ends lost 0 bases at V and 2 bases at J; junction bases unmatched: 4. The CDR3 protein is CASSLEAGLNTGELFF. The CDR3 region has the DNA TGCGCCAGCAGCTTGGAAGCGGGGTTAAACACCGGGGAGCTGTTTTTT.

The rearrangement uses TRBV5-1 and TRBJ1-2; 9 positions match TRBD1. CDR3 length: 13 amino acids. The trim removed 4 bases at V and 6 bases at J, leaving 4 bases unmatched. Germline V gene sequence: CDR1 SGHRS, CDR2 YFSETQ. CDR3 bases: TGCGCCAGCAGCCCGGGGGACAGGGATGGCTACACCTTC. Translation: CASSPGDRDGYTF.

This clone appeared once. This rearrangement joins TRBV5-1 to TRBJ2-7, with 11 bases aligning to TRBD2. Germline values: CDR1 SGHRS, CDR2 YFSETQ. V lost 0 bases and J lost 4; bases outside the gene matches: 12. The CDR3 is made up of 18 amino acids. The CDR3 sequence: CASSLALGIAGGKYEQYF. The CDR3 region has the DNA TGCGCCAGCAGCTTGGCCTTAGGAATAGCGGGAGGGAAATACGAGCAGTACTTC.

The chain joins TRBV5-4 to TRBJ2-1; possibly TRBD2 for D (6 bases). CDR3 length equals 15 residues. Trimming took 0 bases from V and 0 from J, leaving 7 bases between them. Per germline, CDR1 SGHNT and CDR2 YYREEE (reference sequence). CDR3: CASSLDGSSYNEQFF. CDR3 nucleotides: TGTGCCAGCAGCTTGGACGGGAGCTCCTACAATGAGCAGTTCTTC.

This chain uses TRBV6-4 with TRBJ2-7, with D maybe TRBD1 (5 bases). Germline V lookup: CDR1 MRHNA, CDR2 SNTAGT. The CDR3 length is 13 residues. V lost 5 bases and J 1 base, leaving 9 bases between the germline ends. The CDR3 spells CASSSTDSYEQYF. CDR3 nucleotide sequence: TGTGCCAGCAGTTCGACAGATTCCTACGAGCAGTACTTC.

The V call is TRBV19, the J call TRBJ2-6, with D hard to call. This CDR3 region has 16 residues. Trimming removed 5 bases at V and 4 bases at J, with 15 bases between. Germline CDR1 reads LNHDA; CDR2 reads SQIVND (reference sequence). In DNA, the CDR3 is TGTGCCAGTAGTGTCGGACGGCTCGTCGGGGCCAACGTCCTGACTTTC. Protein: CASSVGRLVGANVLTF.